These T cell receptor beta chains were read from a single sample in a study of a mutant IDH1 vaccine in newly diagnosed glioma. Sequencing was performed with immunoSEQ multiplex PCR; in TCRdb, only in-frame clones are kept and a portion is missing. The data contain about 59,000 clones, around 92% of them seen just once; the ten biggest clones take up approximately 2.4%. This specimen was PBMCs, taken from a glioma patient treated with radiotherapy, temozolomide or both. The receptor set was obtained from a middle-aged man with glioma. CDR3s include the opening cysteine and the closing phenylalanine or tryptophan. D genes are given only for firm matches. Clone size, where shown, is once, few, many, or a class for clones that have expanded.

TRBJ1-2 TRBV4-3 18 TRBD1 NA CASSQAGGARWEPYGYTF TGCGCCAGCAGCCAAGCAGGGGGCGCGAGGTGGGAACCTTATGGCTACACCTTC
TRBJ1-2 TRBV30 14 NA NA CAWRTTGRRYGYTF TGTGCCTGGAGAACCACGGGACGCCGCTATGGCTACACCTTC
TRBJ2-5 TRBV2 14 TRBD2 NA CASGYILAGETQYF TGTGCCAGCGGTTATATTCTAGCGGGTGAGACCCAGTACTTC
TRBJ2-1 TRBV14 17 NA NA CASSPKQLMGLLKEQFF TGTGCCAGCAGCCCGAAGCAGCTTATGGGACTTCTTAAGGAGCAGTTCTTC
TRBJ2-3 TRBV2 12 NA NA CASNSGMDTQYF TGTGCCAGCAACTCCGGCATGGATACGCAGTATTTT
TRBJ1-1 TRBV6-5 15 NA once CASSSRQAPYTEAFF TGTGCCAGCAGTTCTCGCCAAGCCCCGTATACTGAAGCTTTCTTT
TRBJ2-2 TRBV2 15 TRBD1 NA CASGGRQGATGELFF TGTGCCAGCGGGGGTAGACAGGGGGCCACCGGGGAGCTGTTTTTT
TRBJ2-2 TRBV27 14 NA few CASSLTRFTGELFF TGTGCCAGCAGTTTAACGCGCTTCACCGGGGAGCTGTTTTTT
TRBJ2-1 TRBV5-4 15 TRBD1 NA CASSSDRGPYNEQFF TGTGCCAGCAGCTCGGACAGGGGCCCCTACAATGAGCAGTTCTTC
TRBJ1-5 TRBV30 14 NA few CAWSQAGLFQPQHF TGTGCCTGGAGTCAGGCAGGGTTGTTTCAGCCCCAGCATTTT
TRBJ2-7 TRBV28 14 NA NA CASSSGSSGYEQYF TGTGCCAGCAGTTCGGGGAGTTCCGGCTACGAGCAGTACTTC
TRBJ1-1 TRBV10-2 13 NA NA CAAQTQENTEAFF TGCGCCGCACAAACACAAGAGAACACTGAAGCTTTCTTT
TRBJ2-7 TRBV11-1 16 NA NA CASSGPRGASAYEQYF TGTGCCAGCAGCGGGCCCAGGGGGGCTAGCGCCTACGAGCAGTACTTC
TRBJ2-4 TRBV5-5 17 NA NA CASSLGFGTKDRGIQYF TGTGCCAGCAGCTTAGGATTCGGGACAAAGGACCGGGGCATTCAGTACTTC
TRBJ2-1 TRBV29-1 14 TRBD2 NA CSVEGRGRGYEQFF TGCAGCGTTGAAGGGCGCGGGAGGGGCTATGAGCAGTTCTTC
TRBJ1-2 TRBV9 15 NA NA CASSVARTAFYGYTF TGTGCCAGCAGCGTAGCCCGGACGGCCTTCTATGGCTACACCTTC
TRBJ1-5 TRBV27 13 NA NA CASSLGWNQPQHF TGTGCCAGCAGTTTAGGGTGGAATCAGCCCCAGCATTTT
TRBJ2-7 TRBV4-1 14 TRBD1 once CASSSGQGALEQYF TGCGCCAGCAGCTCTGGACAGGGGGCATTGGAGCAGTACTTC
TRBJ2-3 TRBV2 16 NA NA CASSEGGVASTDTQYF TGTGCCAGCAGTGAAGGGGGGGTAGCTAGCACAGATACGCAGTATTTT
TRBJ2-7 TRBV27 14 TRBD1 once CASSLFPGGSEQYF TGTGCCAGCAGTTTATTCCCAGGGGGCAGCGAGCAGTACTTC
TRBJ2-7 TRBV11-1 15 NA NA CASSLGTASSYEQYF TGTGCCAGCAGCTTAGGGACAGCGAGCTCCTACGAGCAGTACTTC
TRBJ1-3 TRBV15 14 NA NA CATSRAFSGNTIYF TGTGCCACCAGCCGAGCTTTCTCTGGAAACACCATATATTTT
TRBJ1-1 TRBV13 13 TRBD1 NA CASSSPMDRGDGF TGTGCCAGCAGCTCACCTATGGACAGGGGGGACGGTTTT
TRBJ2-7 TRBV27 10 NA NA CASSLNEQYF TGTGCCAGCAGTTTAAACGAGCAGTACTTC
TRBJ2-3 TRBV9 16 TRBD1 NA CASGTGTEASTDTQYF TGTGCCAGCGGCACCGGGACAGAGGCTAGCACAGATACGCAGTATTTT
TRBJ2-1 TRBV18 14 TRBD1 NA CASSPGQVYNEQFF TGTGCCAGCTCACCCGGACAGGTTTACAATGAGCAGTTCTTC
TRBJ1-5 TRBV4-3 15 TRBD1 NA CASSQEQGARQPQHF TGCGCCAGCAGCCAAGAGCAGGGGGCGCGACAGCCCCAGCATTTT
TRBJ2-7 TRBV19 12 NA NA CASSLGRYEQYF TGTGCCAGTAGTCTAGGAAGGTACGAGCAGTACTTC
TRBJ2-7 TRBV5-1 12 NA NA CASSLDQGVKYF TGCGCCAGCAGCTTGGATCAGGGTGTCAAGTACTTC